Shown below are 4 T cell receptor beta chains from a single sample sequenced in a study of blood T cell repertoires in COVID-19. The table came from immunoSEQ multiplex PCR; TCRdb's copy has only in-frame clones and leaves some out. The sample contains about 64,000 clones, 88% of which appear only once. Material for sequencing was peripheral blood. The origin of the receptors is a man aged 65 to 85 with acute or convalescent COVID-19.

The CDR3 DNA reads TGTGCCAGCAGAAGGACAGGGGGTTTGCTCGGCTACACCTTC. It codes for CASRRTGGLLGYTF. This chain links TRBV27 with TRBJ1-2; 10 bases match TRBD1. Germline V gives CDR1 MNHEY, CDR2 SMNVEV (reference sequence). The J segment lost 8 bases and the V segment lost 6 bases, leaving 9 bases of the junction unmatched. This CDR3 comprises 14 residues.

V gene TRBV6-7 combines with J gene TRBJ1-2, with 8 bases matching TRBD1. TRBV6-7 is recorded as an ORF, its role being uncertain. V trimming: 6 bases; J trimming: 5 bases; junction bases outside the gene matches: 5. The CDR3 length is 13 residues. CDR3 amino acids: CASRQGARYGYTF. DNA for the CDR3: TGTGCCAGCAGGCAGGGGGCGCGGTATGGCTACACCTTC.

The chain uses TRBV7-2 and TRBJ1-4; D might be TRBD1 (5 bases). Germline loops: CDR1 SGHTA, CDR2 FQGNSA. This CDR3 region has 15 residues. Trimming took off 4 bases at V and 4 bases at J, with 13 bases between the two ends. The CDR3 reads CASSSGNWGNEKLFF. CDR3 in DNA: TGTGCCAGCAGCTCAGGGAATTGGGGTAATGAAAAACTGTTTTTT.

The gene calls are TRBV4-3 and TRBJ1-1; 9 nucleotides match TRBD1. V shed 3 bases, J shed 1 base, and the junction held 0 bases outside the gene matches. The CDR3 has 14 amino acids. Per the germline V gene, CDR1 is LGHNA and CDR2 is YSLEER. The CDR3 loop reads CASSQDRGNTEAFF. The CDR3, as DNA: TGCGCCAGCAGCCAGGACAGGGGGAACACTGAAGCTTTCTTT.